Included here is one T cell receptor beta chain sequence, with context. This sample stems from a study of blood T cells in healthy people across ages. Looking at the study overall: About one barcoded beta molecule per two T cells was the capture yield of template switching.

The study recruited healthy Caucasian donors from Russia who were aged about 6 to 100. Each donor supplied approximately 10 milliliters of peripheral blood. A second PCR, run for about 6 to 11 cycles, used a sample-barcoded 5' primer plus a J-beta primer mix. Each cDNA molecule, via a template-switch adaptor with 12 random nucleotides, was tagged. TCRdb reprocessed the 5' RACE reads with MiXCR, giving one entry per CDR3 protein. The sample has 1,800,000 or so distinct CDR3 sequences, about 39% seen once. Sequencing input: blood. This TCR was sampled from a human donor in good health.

The chain's CDR3 is CASSKDWSNQPQHF. The CDR3 DNA reads TGTGCCAGCAGCAAGGACTGGAGCAATCAGCCCCAGCATTTT. V usage is TRBV7-2 and J usage is TRBJ1-5, with D unresolved. Germline V gene data show CDR1 as SGHTA and CDR2 as FQGNSA. This CDR3 is built from 14 residues. The ends were cut back, 5 bases at V and 1 base at J, with 9 bases in the middle.